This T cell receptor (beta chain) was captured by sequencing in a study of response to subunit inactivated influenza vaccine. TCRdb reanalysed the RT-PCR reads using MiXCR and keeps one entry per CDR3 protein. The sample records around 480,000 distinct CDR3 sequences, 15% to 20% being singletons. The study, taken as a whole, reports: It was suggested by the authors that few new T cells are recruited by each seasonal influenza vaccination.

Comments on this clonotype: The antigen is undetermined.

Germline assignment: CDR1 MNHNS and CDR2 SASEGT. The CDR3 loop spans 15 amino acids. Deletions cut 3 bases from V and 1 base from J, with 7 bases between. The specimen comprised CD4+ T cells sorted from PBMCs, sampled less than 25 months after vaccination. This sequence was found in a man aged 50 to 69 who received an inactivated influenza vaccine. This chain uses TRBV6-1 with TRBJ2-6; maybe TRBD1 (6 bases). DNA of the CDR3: TGTGCCAGCAGTGAGACAGGATCTGGGGCCAACGTCCTGACTTTC. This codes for CASSETGSGANVLTF.